Presented here are 10 T cell receptor beta chains from one specimen sequenced in a study of blood T cell repertoires in COVID-19. This table comes from immunoSEQ multiplex PCR, and its TCRdb copy is limited to in-frame clones, with some not included. The sample shows about 350,000 clones, about 93% of them seen only once. Sequencing input: peripheral blood. Source of these receptors: a woman aged 18 to 35 who had recovered from COVID-19.

This chain joins TRBV7-2 and TRBJ2-6; 7 bases match TRBD1. The CDR3 extends over 17 amino acids. Germline V gene lookup returns CDR1 SGHTA and CDR2 FQGNSA. Losses at the gene ends were 3 bases for V and 4 bases for J; bases not matched to a gene: 9. CDR3 region: CASSLRQGGVGANVLTF. In DNA form, the CDR3 reads TGTGCCAGCAGCTTGAGACAGGGCGGAGTCGGGGCCAACGTCCTGACTTTC. Looking up the rest from reference TRBV7-2 and TRBJ2-6 gives the full variable domain: GAGVSQSPSNKVTEKGKDVELRCDPISGHTALYWYRQSLGQGLEFLIYFQGNSAPDKSGLPSDRFSAERTGGSVSTLTIQRTQQEDSAVYLCASSLRQGGVGANVLTFGAGSRLTVL.

The chain uses TRBV27 and TRBJ2-3; 8 nucleotides align to TRBD1. The V gene end was trimmed by 6 bases and the J gene end by 6 bases; junction bases not matched to a gene: 17. Germline assignment: CDR1 MNHEY and CDR2 SMNVEV (reference sequence). CDR3 length equals 17 residues. The CDR3 nucleotides read TGTGCCAGCAGCCGGGCCTTTATACAGGGGGTCCGGGATACGCAGTATTTT. It is translated as CASSRAFIQGVRDTQYF.

The V and J genes are TRBV4-2 and TRBJ2-3; the D gene is possibly TRBD2 (7 bases). V was cut by 4 bases and J by 6 bases, with 20 bases left in between. Germline values: CDR1 LGHNA, CDR2 YNFKEQ. The CDR3 is made up of 16 amino acids. CDR3 sequence: CASSPDRPTAGDTQYF. The DNA for the CDR3 is TGTGCCAGCAGCCCCGACAGGCCCACAGCGGGGGATACGCAGTATTTT.

The chain employs TRBV6-5 and TRBJ1-2; D possibly corresponds to TRBD1 (6 bases). The ends were cut back, 2 bases at V and 4 bases at J, with 14 bases in the middle. CDR1 MNHEY and CDR2 SVGAGI come from the germline V gene. The length of the CDR3 is 15 residues. The CDR3 DNA is TGTGCCAGCAGTTACACGGGGGGCGCGGGCTATGGCTACACCTTC. Its translation is CASSYTGGAGYGYTF.

V usage is TRBV29-1 and J usage is TRBJ1-1; no firm D call. Trimming removed 5 bases at V and 10 bases at J, with 14 bases between. In germline, CDR1 is SQVTM, CDR2 ANQGSEA. The CDR3 loop spans 11 amino acids. CDR3 nucleotide sequence: TGCAGCGTTTTAAGCGGGTTACTAGCTTTCTTT. Its protein is CSVLSGLLAFF.

This clone was recorded once. This chain links TRBV7-2 with TRBJ2-1; no definite D call. Germline lookup yields CDR1 SGHTA and CDR2 FQGNSA. The CDR3 consists of 12 residues. The V gene lost 5 bases and the J gene lost 7 bases, with 9 bases spanning the gap. The CDR3 loop reads CASSGDLNEQFF. For the CDR3, the DNA is TGTGCCAGCAGCGGCGACTTGAATGAGCAGTTCTTC.

The V gene is TRBV12-1, the J gene TRBJ2-1; the tabulated D call, TRBD2, remains unverified against the DNA. TRBV12-1 is classified as a pseudogene. This CDR3 contains 20 residues. The DNA for the CDR3 is TGTGCCAGCAGCCACGAAAGGGCTAGCGGGAGGAGCTACTCCTACAATGAGCAGTTCTTC. It specifies CASSHERASGRSYSYNEQFF.

The chain links TRBV2 to TRBJ2-5, with 13 positions matching TRBD2. Trimming took 5 bases from V and 5 from J; bases not matched to a gene: 8. This CDR3 is built from 16 residues. From germline, CDR1 is SNHLY and CDR2 FYNNEI. In DNA form, the CDR3 reads TGTGCCAGCAGTTGGACTAGCGGGAGACCGGGTGAGACCCAGTACTTC. Translating it yields CASSWTSGRPGETQYF.

The chain is built from TRBV28 and TRBJ1-1, with D maybe TRBD1 (6 bases). V was shortened by 5 bases and J by 4 bases, with 17 bases between the two germline ends. CDR3 size: 15 residues. Germline V gene data show CDR1 as MDHEN and CDR2 as SYDVKM. The CDR3 loop reads CASSPLDRASTEAFF. CDR3 coding DNA: TGTGCCAGCAGTCCCTTGGACAGAGCAAGCACTGAAGCTTTCTTT.

This chain links TRBV5-4 with TRBJ2-1; TRBD2 matches 8 bases. Germline values: CDR1 SGHNT, CDR2 YYREEE (reference sequence). V lost 0 bases to trimming and J lost 3 bases; unmatched junction nucleotides: 2. The CDR3 covers 15 residues. The CDR3 reads CASSLGRGGYNEQFF. The CDR3 DNA sequence: TGTGCCAGCAGCTTGGGTCGGGGGGGCTACAATGAGCAGTTCTTC.